This T cell receptor beta chain originates from a study of blood T cell repertoires in COVID-19. V gave up 5 bases and J gave up 7 bases; unmatched junction bases: 16. This CDR3 contains 16 residues. CDR1 and CDR2 (germline): GTSNPN, SVGIG (reference sequence). Only in-frame clones appear in the TCRdb table, and some are missing; sequencing was by immunoSEQ multiplex PCR. This table has some 200,000 clones, 94% appearing once. The material sequenced was peripheral blood. The TCR originated in a young man with COVID-19, enrolled during active disease. The chain is built from TRBV30 and TRBJ2-3, with TRBD2 matching over 9 bases. The CDR3 loop reads CAWRQPGGLAINTQYF. The CDR3 nucleotides read TGTGCCTGGCGACAACCGGGGGGACTAGCAATAAATACGCAGTATTTT.